The 21 T cell receptor beta chains in this list originate from one sample, sequenced in a study of Graves' ophthalmopathy and Graves' hyperthyroidism. From RNA, the CDR3 regions of TCR beta chains were amplified and sequenced. Second-round multiplex PCR came after first-round RT-PCR with HTBI primers. TCRdb re-derived calls from the multiplex PCR reads in MiXCR, one entry per CDR3 protein. Here the sample spans around 590,000 distinct CDR3 sequences, about two fifths being singletons. The sample consisted of peripheral blood or thyroid tissue (not recorded which). The receptors were sampled from an adult man with Graves' hyperthyroidism.

This clonotype was recorded at least ten times. The chain recombines TRBV5-6 with TRBJ1-5, with 9 bases lining up with TRBD1. Germline lookup yields CDR1 SGHDT and CDR2 YYEEEE. CDR3 length: 15 amino acids. V shed 3 bases and J 2 bases; nucleotides not matched to a gene: 3. CDR3 DNA: TGTGCCAGCAGCTACCGGGACAGGGGCAATCAGCCCCAGCATTTT. Its translation: CASSYRDRGNQPQHF.

On this clonotype itself: One end of the junction does not line up with germline, which may come from a read error. This chain links TRBV12-3 or TRBV12-4 with TRBJ2-5; weak D call: TRBD1 (5 bases). The CDR3 length is 13 residues. CDR3 coding DNA: TGTGCCAGCAAAGGCAGGGTCGGCGAGACCCGGTACTTC. Translating gives CASKGRVGETRYF.

This clonotype was observed a few times. CDR3 nucleotides: TGTGCCAGCAGTCCCCTCGGAGAGACAGAGAGCAATCAGCCCCAGCATTTT. This codes for CASSPLGETESNQPQHF. The chain carries TRBV7-8 and TRBJ1-5; possible D gene TRBD1, 5 bases. The length of the CDR3 is 17 residues. Trimming took 6 bases from V and 1 from J, leaving 19 bases between them. The germline V gene encodes CDR1 SGHVS and CDR2 FQNEAQ.

This clonotype was recorded at least ten times. The chain links TRBV7-8 to TRBJ1-5; no clear D. V shed 4 bases and J shed 7 bases, with 11 bases lying between them. The CDR3 has 13 amino acids. Germline V gene sequence: CDR1 SGHVS, CDR2 FQNEAQ. CDR3 nucleotide sequence: TGTGCCAGCAGCTCCAGCCGGGTACAGCCCCAGCATTTT. This translates into CASSSSRVQPQHF.

This clonotype was counted at least ten times. The rearrangement uses TRBV7-9 and TRBJ2-7; tentatively, D is TRBD1 (5 bases). V lost 1 base to trimming and J lost 9 bases, with 16 bases between them. Germline-derived CDR1 and CDR2 are SEHNR and FQNEAQ (reference sequence). CDR3 length: 14 amino acids. The CDR3 spells CASSLEGAGKRQYF. CDR3 sequence (DNA): TGTGCCAGCAGCTTAGAGGGCGCAGGGAAGCGGCAGTACTTC.

The chain combines TRBV7-8 with TRBJ2-5; D is undetermined. There are 15 residues in the CDR3. Germline loops: CDR1 SGHVS, CDR2 FQNEAQ. Trimming left V 0 bases short and J 3 bases short, with 11 bases between. The CDR3 loop reads CASSLAQTLEETQYF. CDR3 in DNA: TGTGCCAGCAGCTTAGCGCAGACACTGGAAGAGACCCAGTACTTC.

This clonotype was recorded many times. This chain joins TRBV5-8 and TRBJ2-7; TRBD2 matches at 13 bases. This CDR3 region has 17 residues. The J segment lost 2 bases and the V segment lost 0 bases, leaving 5 bases of the junction unmatched. Germline loops: CDR1 SGHTS, CDR2 YDEGEE. The DNA of the CDR3 is TGTGCCAGCAGCTTGGGGCCCGGGACTAGCGGGACCTACGAGCAGTACTTC. This codes for CASSLGPGTSGTYEQYF.

This clonotype showed up many times. This rearrangement joins TRBV12-3 or TRBV12-4 to TRBJ1-1; the D is unclear. The CDR3 runs 14 residues. V was clipped by 3 bases and J by 3 bases, with 11 bases between them. CDR3 nucleotides: TGTGCCAGCAGTTTTCGGGGAGAGGACACTGAAGCTTTCTTT. Amino acid sequence: CASSFRGEDTEAFF.

This clonotype was counted at least ten times. V usage is TRBV2 and J usage is TRBJ1-2; D might be TRBD1 (5 bases). The CDR3 contains 15 residues. Trimming stripped 4 bases from V and 1 base from J, with 13 bases between. In germline, CDR1 is SNHLY, CDR2 FYNNEI. The CDR3: CASSGEGVGNYGYTF. The CDR3 DNA reads as TGTGCCAGCAGTGGGGAAGGGGTCGGTAACTATGGCTACACCTTC.

CDR3 in DNA: TGTGCCAGCAGCTTGTCCGGTTGGAATGAAGCTTTCTTT. This sequence encodes CASSLSGWNEAFF. The V gene is TRBV7-2, the J gene TRBJ1-1, with D unclear. The germline V gene has CDR1 SGHTA and CDR2 FQGNSA. V dropped 3 bases and J dropped 7 bases, with 12 bases sitting between them. The CDR3 runs 13 residues.

The chain uses TRBV25-1 and TRBJ2-3; D might be TRBD1 or TRBD2, each matching 5 bases. CDR3 length: 14 amino acids. The germline V gene encodes CDR1 MGHDK and CDR2 SYGVNS. V gave up 4 bases and J gave up 5 bases, with 13 bases separating them. The CDR3 nucleotides are TGTGCCAGCAGTGGGGTTGGGACCTTAGATACGCAGTATTTT. Translation: CASSGVGTLDTQYF.

This clonotype was seen ten or more times. The chain is built from TRBV29-1 and TRBJ2-7, with 8 nucleotides matching TRBD2. Per germline, CDR1 SQVTM and CDR2 ANQGSEA. The CDR3 is 13 residues long. The junction had 7 bases not matched to a gene; V was cut back by 6 bases and J by 3 bases. The CDR3 reads CSVAGTRDYEQYF. The CDR3 coding sequence is TGCAGCGTGGCCGGGACTAGGGACTACGAGCAGTACTTC.

The rearrangement joins TRBV7-2 to TRBJ2-3, with a weak D call TRBD1 (5 bases). The CDR3 loop spans 14 amino acids. The V gene lost 5 bases and the J gene lost 2 bases, with 11 bases spanning the gap. Germline values: CDR1 SGHTA, CDR2 FQGNSA. CDR3 residues: CASSRQLTTDTQYF. In nucleotides, the CDR3 is TGTGCCAGCAGCCGACAGCTTACCACAGATACGCAGTATTTT.

This clonotype was picked up a small number of times. This chain connects TRBV15 to TRBJ2-1, with 8 bases lining up with TRBD2. Per the germline V gene, CDR1 is LNHNV and CDR2 is YYDKDF (reference sequence). The trim removed 9 bases at V and 5 bases at J, leaving 6 bases unmatched. The CDR3 loop spans 13 amino acids. This CDR3 is CATGLDFHNEQFF. The CDR3, as DNA: TGTGCCACGGGACTAGATTTCCACAATGAGCAGTTCTTC.

The count of this clonotype is one. This sequence joins TRBV5-1 and TRBJ1-1; D is possibly TRBD1 (5 bases). The germline V gene encodes CDR1 SGHRS and CDR2 YFSETQ. This CDR3 is 15 amino acids long. The V end lost 1 base, the J end lost 5 bases, and 15 bases lay between the germline ends. CDR3 coding DNA: TGCGCCAGCAGCTTGAAGGGACCGGGGGGTACTGAAGCTTTCTTT. Its translation is CASSLKGPGGTEAFF.

The genes are TRBV12-3 or TRBV12-4 and TRBJ1-2; TRBD1 matches 7 bases. There are 15 residues in the CDR3. Trimming removed 2 bases from V and 5 bases from J; junction bases left unmatched: 8. The CDR3 DNA reads TGTGCCAGCAGTTTAAGCCCAGGGGGGCGGTATGGCTACACCTTC. Translating gives CASSLSPGGRYGYTF.

This clonotype appeared many times. This rearrangement joins TRBV2 to TRBJ1-2, with D perhaps matching TRBD1 (6 bases). The CDR3 extends over 14 amino acids. V was shortened by 10 bases and J by 2 bases, with 17 bases between the two germline ends. Germline CDR1 reads SNHLY; CDR2 reads FYNNEI. CDR3 nucleotide sequence: TGTGCCACCTCTCCCGGACAGACAAACTATGGCTACACCTTC. This translates into CATSPGQTNYGYTF. The complete variable domain, with remaining parts taken from reference TRBV2 and TRBJ1-2, reads EPEVTQTPSHQVTQMGQEVILRCVPISNHLYFYWYRQILGQKVEFLVSFYNNEISEKSEIFDDQFSVERPDGSNFTLKIRSTKLEDSAMYFCATSPGQTNYGYTFGSGTRLTVV.

This clonotype appeared many times. The genes are TRBV20-1 and TRBJ1-1; D perhaps matches TRBD1 (5 bases). Germline CDR1 and CDR2: DFQATT and SNEGSKA (reference sequence). CDR3 size: 13 residues. Trimming stripped 6 bases from V and 10 bases from J, with 21 bases between. CDR3 residues: CSAPGPGRPRAFF. The DNA of the CDR3 is TGCAGTGCCCCGGGGCCAGGACGCCCAAGAGCTTTCTTT.

This clonotype was seen once. This sequence joins TRBV10-1 and TRBJ1-1; 8 bases map to TRBD1. The CDR3 spans 15 residues. CDR1 is WNHNN and CDR2 is SYGVQD in the germline V gene (reference sequence). V gave up 9 bases and J gave up 3 bases; unmatched junction bases: 12. The CDR3 protein is CASAEDRAGDTEAFF. CDR3 bases: TGCGCCAGTGCCGAGGACAGGGCGGGTGACACTGAAGCTTTCTTT.

The J gene is TRBJ2-5, the V gene TRBV6-6; 9 bases align to TRBD2. The J call is doubtful: the DNA matches TRBJ2-1 better. From germline, CDR1 is MNHNY and CDR2 SVGAGI (reference sequence). The CDR3 extends over 14 amino acids. In DNA form, the CDR3 reads TGTGCCAGCAGTCCTAGCGGGGCGGCAAGTGAGCAGTTCTTC. Protein: CASSPSGAASEQFF.

This clonotype was counted ten times or more. CDR3 nucleotide sequence: TGTGCCAGCAGAGACCTATTTCGGGACAGGGGGTCACCCCTCCACTTT. This translates into CASRDLFRDRGSPLHF. V is TRBV6-5 and J is TRBJ1-6, with 11 nucleotides matching TRBD1. CDR1 MNHEY and CDR2 SVGAGI come from the germline V gene. With 6 bases clipped from V and 10 bases from J, the junction kept 11 bases outside the gene matches. There are 16 residues in the CDR3.